Sequencing of this T cell receptor (beta chain) was carried out in a study of OX40 agonist ivuxolimab in advanced cancers. About the study: The drug used for patients, ivuxolimab, was an agonistic anti-OX40 (CD134) antibody. Three patients had partial responses: one hepatocellular carcinoma, two cutaneous melanoma. Each dose-escalation patient presented with hepatocellular carcinoma, melanoma, renal cell or head and neck cancer.

Prior autoimmune disease or systemic immunosuppression barred patients. The germline V gene encodes CDR1 LNHDA and CDR2 SQIVND (reference sequence). After removal of 4 bases from V and 7 bases from J, the junction contained 11 bases not matched to a gene. The CDR3 extends over 16 amino acids. TCRdb's copy holds only in-frame clones and misses some; the assay was immunoSEQ multiplex PCR. The sample yields tens of thousands of clones, around 89% seen once. This TCR derives from an adult with an advanced solid tumor such as melanoma, head and neck, liver or kidney cancer. Sequencing was performed on CD4+ or CD8+ T cells sorted from blood, taken in a trial of the OX40 agonist ivuxolimab. The rearrangement uses TRBV19 and TRBJ2-2, with TRBD2 matching over 8 bases. The CDR3 DNA reads as TGTGCCAGTAGTAATAGCGGGACTAGAGGTATCGGGGAGCTGTTTTTT. Translated, it gives CASSNSGTRGIGELFF.